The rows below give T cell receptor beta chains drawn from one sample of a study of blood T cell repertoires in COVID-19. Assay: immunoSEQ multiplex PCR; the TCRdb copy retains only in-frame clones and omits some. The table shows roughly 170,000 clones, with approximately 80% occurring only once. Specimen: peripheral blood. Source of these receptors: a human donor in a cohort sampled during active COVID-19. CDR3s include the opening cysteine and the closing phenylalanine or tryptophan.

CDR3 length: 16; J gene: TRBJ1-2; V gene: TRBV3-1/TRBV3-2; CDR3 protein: CASSQERERVGSGYTF
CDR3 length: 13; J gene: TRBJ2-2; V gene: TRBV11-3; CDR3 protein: CASSRVGDGELFF
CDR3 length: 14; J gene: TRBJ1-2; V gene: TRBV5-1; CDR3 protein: CASSLGQGGYGYTF
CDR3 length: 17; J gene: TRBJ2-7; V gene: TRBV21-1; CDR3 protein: CASSRTLDRRNAYEQYF
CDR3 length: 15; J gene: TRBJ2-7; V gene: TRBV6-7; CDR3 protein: CASPSWREKGNEQYF
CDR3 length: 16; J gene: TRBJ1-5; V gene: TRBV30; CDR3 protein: CAWSGTGDRGNQPQHF
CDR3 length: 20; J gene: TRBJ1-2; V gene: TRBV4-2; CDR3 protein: CASSQVVERWTADGSYGYTF
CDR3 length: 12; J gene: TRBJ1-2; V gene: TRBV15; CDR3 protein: CATSRDRGTSLF
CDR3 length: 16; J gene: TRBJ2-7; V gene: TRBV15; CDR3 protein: CATSSVPGQGLYEQYF
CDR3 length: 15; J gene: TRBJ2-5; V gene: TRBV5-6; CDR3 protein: CASSPGTSDPRDQYF
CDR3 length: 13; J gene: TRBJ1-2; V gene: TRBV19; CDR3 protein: CASTFGGGRGYTF
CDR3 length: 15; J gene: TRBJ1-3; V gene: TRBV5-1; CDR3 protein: CASSPLGQWGNTIYF
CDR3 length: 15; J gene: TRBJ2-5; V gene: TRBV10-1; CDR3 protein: CASSAGTSGEETQYF
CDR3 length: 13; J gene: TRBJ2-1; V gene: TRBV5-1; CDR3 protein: CASSLDIVDEQFF
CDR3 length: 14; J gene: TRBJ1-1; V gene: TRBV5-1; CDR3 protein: CASSSRGVNTEAFF
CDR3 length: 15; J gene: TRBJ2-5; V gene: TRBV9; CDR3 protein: CASSAGLAGQETQYF
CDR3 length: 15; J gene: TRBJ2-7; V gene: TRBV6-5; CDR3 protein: CASSKLNFAGGEQYF
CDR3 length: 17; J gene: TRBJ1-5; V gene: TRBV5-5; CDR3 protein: CASSPFGRGNSNQPQHF
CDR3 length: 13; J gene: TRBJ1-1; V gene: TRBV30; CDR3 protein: CAWSPQVNTEAFF
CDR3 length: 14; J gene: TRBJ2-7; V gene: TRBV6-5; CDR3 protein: CASSGTGSSYEQYF
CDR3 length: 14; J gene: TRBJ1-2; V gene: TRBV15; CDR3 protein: CATSRDPGNYGYTF
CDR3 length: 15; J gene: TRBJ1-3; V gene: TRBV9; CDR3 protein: CASSVAGGNGNTIYF
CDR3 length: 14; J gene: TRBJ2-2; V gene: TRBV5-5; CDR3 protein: CASSLYGSTGELFF
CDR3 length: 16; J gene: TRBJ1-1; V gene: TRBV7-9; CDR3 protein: CASSTAITGHDTEAFF
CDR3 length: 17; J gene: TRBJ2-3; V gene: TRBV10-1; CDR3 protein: CASSPGLAGTSRDTQYF
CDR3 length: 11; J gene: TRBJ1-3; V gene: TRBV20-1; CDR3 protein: CSASLSNTIYF
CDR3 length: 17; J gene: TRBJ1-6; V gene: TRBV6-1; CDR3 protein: CASSEAVQVGQNSPLHF
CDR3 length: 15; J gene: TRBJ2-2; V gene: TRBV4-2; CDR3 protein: CASSQEPGGTGELFF
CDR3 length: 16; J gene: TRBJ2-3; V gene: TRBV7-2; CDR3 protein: CASSLAGGGDGDTQYF
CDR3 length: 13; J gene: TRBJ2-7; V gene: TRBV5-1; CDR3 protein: CASSLRGDSEQYF
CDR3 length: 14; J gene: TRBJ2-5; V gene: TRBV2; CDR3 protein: CASSEGRGVETQYF
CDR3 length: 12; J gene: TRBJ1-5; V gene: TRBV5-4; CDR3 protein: CASSFPGQPQHF
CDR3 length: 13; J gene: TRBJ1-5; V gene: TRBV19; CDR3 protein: CASSMGPNQPQHF
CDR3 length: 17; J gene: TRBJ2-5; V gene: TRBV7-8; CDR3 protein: CASSSGPLLAGAETQYF
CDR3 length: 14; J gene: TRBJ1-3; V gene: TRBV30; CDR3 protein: CAWSADRGGNTIYF
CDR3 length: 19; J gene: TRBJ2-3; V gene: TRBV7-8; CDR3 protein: CASSPSQWLAGGHTDTQYF
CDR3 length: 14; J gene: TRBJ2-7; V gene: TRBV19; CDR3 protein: CASSIAGGVLEQYF
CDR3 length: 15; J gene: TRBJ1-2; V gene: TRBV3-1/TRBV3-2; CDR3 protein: CASSQDLTGAGGYTF
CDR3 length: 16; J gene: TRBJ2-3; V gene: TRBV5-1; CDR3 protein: CASSTGTSGLTDTQYF
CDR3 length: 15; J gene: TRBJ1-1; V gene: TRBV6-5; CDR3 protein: CASSYSTGGDTEAFF
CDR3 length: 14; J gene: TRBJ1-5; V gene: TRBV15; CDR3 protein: CAAGADPPYQPQHF
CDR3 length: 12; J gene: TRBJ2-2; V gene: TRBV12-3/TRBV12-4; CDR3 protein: CASSFPAGELFF
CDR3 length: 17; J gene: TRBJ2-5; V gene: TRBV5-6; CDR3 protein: CASSLGLGSGVSETQYF
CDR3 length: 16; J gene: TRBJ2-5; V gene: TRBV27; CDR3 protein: CASSLYRGRLEETQYF
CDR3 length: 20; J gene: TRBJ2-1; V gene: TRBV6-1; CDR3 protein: CASREYVAGAPGSSYNEQFF
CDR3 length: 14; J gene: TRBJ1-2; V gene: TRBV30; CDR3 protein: CAWRDLGQGFGYTF
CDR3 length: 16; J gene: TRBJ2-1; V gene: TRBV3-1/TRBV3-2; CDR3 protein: CASSSQEGGSYNEQFF
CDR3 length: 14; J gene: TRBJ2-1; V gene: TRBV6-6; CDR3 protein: CASLEGTSGDEQFF
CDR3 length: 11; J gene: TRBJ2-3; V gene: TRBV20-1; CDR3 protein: CSASTSDTQYF
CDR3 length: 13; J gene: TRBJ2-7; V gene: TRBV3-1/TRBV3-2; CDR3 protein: CASSQGGDYEQYF
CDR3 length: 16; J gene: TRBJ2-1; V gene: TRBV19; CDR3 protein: CASRLLGGGPYNEQFF
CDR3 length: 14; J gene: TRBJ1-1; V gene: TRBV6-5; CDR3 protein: CASSLLTGNTEAFF
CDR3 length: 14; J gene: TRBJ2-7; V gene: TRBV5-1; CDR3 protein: CASSPGLARGEQYF
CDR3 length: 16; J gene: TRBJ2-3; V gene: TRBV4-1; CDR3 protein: CASSQEQRGPTDTQYF
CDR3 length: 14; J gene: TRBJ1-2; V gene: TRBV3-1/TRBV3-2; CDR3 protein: CASSRTDGNYGYTF